Presented here are 17 T cell receptor beta chains from one specimen sequenced in a study of T cells after yellow fever vaccination. TCRdb analysed the 5' RACE reads with MiXCR anew, one entry per CDR3 protein. The sample holds hundreds of thousands of distinct CDR3 sequences, around an eighth seen once. The input for sequencing was PBMCs, taken on the day of the yellow fever booster vaccination. These receptors all come from a man aged 30 to 39 who received the YFV17D yellow fever vaccine.

This clonotype was observed a few times. The rearrangement links TRBV9 to TRBJ2-1, with TRBD2 matching 11 bases. Trimming took 2 bases from V and 7 from J; bases not matched to a gene: 11. Germline V gene data show CDR1 as SGDLS and CDR2 as YYNGEE. The CDR3 is made up of 17 amino acids. The chain's CDR3 is CASSVGGLAGGWNEQFF. The CDR3, as DNA: TGTGCCAGCAGCGTGGGGGGTCTAGCGGGAGGTTGGAATGAGCAGTTCTTC. The entire variable domain, with the rest obtained from reference TRBV9 and TRBJ2-1, is as follows: DSGVTQTPKHLITATGQRVTLRCSPRSGDLSVYWYQQSLDQGLQFLIQYYNGEERAKGNILERFSAQQFPDLHSELNLSSLELGDSALYFCASSVGGLAGGWNEQFFGPGTRLTVL.

This clonotype occurred a few times. The chain is built from TRBV3-1 and TRBJ2-1, with D possibly being TRBD2 (6 bases). Between the trimmed V and J ends, which lost 4 bases and 5 bases, there was a span of 18 bases. The CDR3 is 16 residues long. Germline-derived CDR1 and CDR2 are LGHDT and YNNKEL (reference sequence). CDR3 sequence reads: CASSRRTTRENNEQFF. The DNA for the CDR3 is TGTGCCAGCAGCCGAAGGACTACGCGGGAAAACAATGAGCAGTTCTTC.

This clonotype was counted only a few times. The chain carries TRBV20-1 and TRBJ1-6, with a weak D call TRBD1 (5 bases). Trimming cost V 6 bases and J 8 bases, with 14 bases left between them. This CDR3 comprises 13 residues. Per the germline V gene, CDR1 is DFQATT and CDR2 is SNEGSKA (reference sequence). Here the CDR3 DNA reads TGCAGTGCCGCCTCTCCAGGGCATTCACCCCTCCACTTT. Amino acids: CSAASPGHSPLHF.

The chain carries TRBV28 and TRBJ2-1; TRBD2 matches 13 bases. V shed 2 bases, J shed 14 bases, and the junction held 9 bases outside the gene matches. Per the germline V gene, CDR1 is MDHEN and CDR2 is SYDVKM. The CDR3 has 15 amino acids. The CDR3 DNA is TGTGCCAGCAGTTTACCCGGGACTAGCGGGGTGAAGGAGTTCTTC. It yields the protein CASSLPGTSGVKEFF.

This chain links TRBV9 with TRBJ2-5, with 7 bases identical to TRBD1. The J segment lost 0 bases and the V segment lost 1 base, leaving 3 bases of the junction unmatched. The CDR3 is 15 amino acids. Germline V gene sequence: CDR1 SGDLS, CDR2 YYNGEE. The CDR3 DNA sequence: TGTGCCAGCAGCGTACTGGGACAGAACCAAGAGACCCAGTACTTC. As protein: CASSVLGQNQETQYF.

This clonotype came up a few times. This sequence joins TRBV4-3 and TRBJ2-2, with 9 bases that match TRBD2. Germline V gene data show CDR1 as LGHNA and CDR2 as YSLEER. J gave up 5 bases and V 0 bases, and 10 bases lay outside the gene matches. The CDR3 sequence is 18 residues long. The CDR3 sequence: CASSQDRASGTGTGELFF. The CDR3 coding sequence is TGCGCCAGCAGCCAAGATAGGGCTAGCGGGACGGGGACCGGGGAGCTGTTTTTT.

This clonotype has just a few counts. The chain combines TRBV4-3 with TRBJ1-2; 7 bases are shared with TRBD1. The CDR3 sequence is 15 residues long. With V trimmed by 4 bases and J by 5 bases, 10 bases remained unmatched. Germline V gene lookup returns CDR1 LGHNA and CDR2 YSLEER. In DNA, the CDR3 is TGCGCCAGCAGCCCTTCGGGACAGTTCTTTTATGGCTACACCTTC. This sequence encodes CASSPSGQFFYGYTF.

In this sample, this clonotype turned up a few times. The J gene is TRBJ2-1, the V gene TRBV6-5, with TRBD1 matching over 7 bases. After removal of 4 bases from V and 3 bases from J, the junction contained 9 bases not matched to a gene. This CDR3 contains 16 residues. Germline CDR1 and CDR2: MNHEY and SVGAGI. CDR3 sequence: CASSLTDRVDYNEQFF. The CDR3, as DNA: TGTGCCAGCAGTTTAACCGACAGGGTGGACTACAATGAGCAGTTCTTC.

This clonotype has only a few counts. The gene calls are TRBV20-1 and TRBJ2-7; TRBD1 might be the D (6 bases). CDR3 length: 14 amino acids. The ends were cut back, 4 bases at V and 2 bases at J, with 15 bases in the middle. CDR1 and CDR2 (germline): DFQATT, SNEGSKA (reference sequence). The CDR3: CSAILQGRTYEQYF. Here the CDR3 DNA reads TGCAGTGCTATCCTACAGGGACGAACCTACGAGCAGTACTTC.

V and J are TRBV20-1 and TRBJ1-3, with D uncertain. The CDR3 has 15 amino acids. Trimming took 0 bases from V and 4 from J, leaving 13 bases between them. The germline gives CDR1 DFQATT, CDR2 SNEGSKA (reference sequence). Written as DNA, the CDR3 is TGCAGTGCTAGAGATCCCAGGCCGGGGGGAAACACCATATATTTT. Translation gives CSARDPRPGGNTIYF.

This clonotype was recorded a few times. This chain uses TRBV6-2 or TRBV6-3 with TRBJ2-1, with 9 bases fitting TRBD2. V gave up 6 bases and J gave up 4 bases; unmatched junction bases: 13. Germline loops: CDR1 MNHEY, CDR2 SVGEGT. CDR3 length: 17 amino acids. In DNA form, the CDR3 reads TGTGCCAGCAGCTTAAGGTCTAGCGGGAATACTTACAATGAGCAGTTCTTC. This translates into CASSLRSSGNTYNEQFF.

This clonotype was observed a handful of times. This chain connects TRBV29-1 to TRBJ2-1; the D is unclear. CDR3 length equals 12 residues. The germline V gene encodes CDR1 SQVTM and CDR2 ANQGSEA. V lost 8 bases to trimming and J lost 0 bases, with 8 bases between them. CDR3 amino acids: CSPRNSYNEQFF. CDR3 in DNA: TGCAGCCCCCGGAACTCCTACAATGAGCAGTTCTTC.

This clonotype was picked up a small number of times. V and J are TRBV12-3 or TRBV12-4 and TRBJ2-5; the D gene is possibly TRBD1 (6 bases). Trimming removed 2 bases from V and 2 bases from J, with 12 bases in between. This CDR3 is 15 amino acids long. This CDR3 is CASSLTGSPQETQYF. The CDR3 DNA reads TGTGCCAGCAGTTTAACAGGGTCCCCACAAGAGACCCAGTACTTC.

This clonotype was seen only a few times. The CDR3 DNA follows: TGTGCCAGCGGTTCAGGGGGCCGTTCCTACAATGAGCAGTTCTTC. Its protein is CASGSGGRSYNEQFF. The chain carries TRBV27 and TRBJ2-1, with TRBD1 identical over 8 bases. The CDR3 spans 15 residues. Germline loops: CDR1 MNHEY, CDR2 SMNVEV (reference sequence). V lost 8 bases and J lost 1; bases outside the gene matches: 7.

This clonotype has a handful of counts. The chain joins TRBV5-1 to TRBJ2-2; D may be TRBD2 (6 bases). V shed 6 bases and J shed 2 bases, with 17 bases lying between them. CDR1 SGHRS and CDR2 YFSETQ come from the germline V gene. CDR3 size: 16 residues. The CDR3 DNA reads TGCGCCAGCAACTCCTTCGGGAGTGGAAACACCGGGGAGCTGTTTTTT. Its translation: CASNSFGSGNTGELFF.

The V gene is TRBV6-1, the J gene TRBJ2-7; TRBD2 agrees at 13 bases. CDR1 is MNHNS, CDR2 SASEGT, per germline. CDR3 length: 17 amino acids. Trimming removed 6 bases from V and 7 bases from J; junction bases left unmatched: 15. The chain's CDR3 is CASRNSRLAGGFIEQYF. The CDR3 DNA is TGTGCCAGCAGGAATTCAAGACTAGCGGGAGGATTCATTGAGCAGTACTTC.

V usage is TRBV20-1 and J usage is TRBJ2-5; maybe TRBD1 (5 bases). Trimming left V 5 bases short and J 5 bases short, with 12 bases between. The CDR3 has 12 residues. Germline lookup yields CDR1 DFQATT and CDR2 SNEGSKA (reference sequence). In DNA form, the CDR3 reads TGCAGTGCTCGTCAGGGATACGAGACCCAGTACTTC. This translates into CSARQGYETQYF.